What follows are 9 T cell receptor beta chains derived from one specimen sequenced in a study of healthy donors' naive CD4 and CD8 T cells. A linear amplification protocol produced the TCR libraries from roughly 0.5 ug of total RNA. In TCRdb, the reads were re-called with MiXCR into one record per CDR3 protein. The table lists about 180,000 distinct CDR3 sequences, about 76% of them singletons. The specimen sequenced was naive CD4+ and CD8+ T cells sorted from blood, pooled from several donors. The receptors derive from a pool of human donors in good health; the sample pools cells from several healthy donors.

This clonotype was detected a few times. The chain combines TRBV6-1 with TRBJ2-3; D remains ambiguous. This CDR3 has 15 residues. Germline CDR1 MNHNS, CDR2 SASEGT. The ends were cut back, 10 bases at V and 2 bases at J, with 19 bases in the middle. In nucleotides, the CDR3 is TGTGCCACCGATCTAGAGCCACCCACCACAGATACGCAGTATTTT. It translates to CATDLEPPTTDTQYF.

In this sample, this clonotype turned up once. V is TRBV12-3 or TRBV12-4 and J is TRBJ2-5; 8 nucleotides match TRBD2. V lost 0 bases to trimming and J lost 4 bases; unmatched junction nucleotides: 4. The CDR3 is 15 amino acids. CDR3 bases: TGTGCCAGCAGTTTAGCGGGTAGCGGGGCAGAGACCCAGTACTTC. Protein: CASSLAGSGAETQYF.

This chain links TRBV27 with TRBJ2-7, with D unresolved. CDR1 is MNHEY and CDR2 is SMNVEV in the germline V gene (reference sequence). V was clipped by 6 bases and J by 0 bases, with 6 bases between them. This CDR3 is 12 amino acids long. The DNA for the CDR3 is TGTGCCAGCAGATCAACCTCCTACGAGCAGTACTTC. Encoded protein: CASRSTSYEQYF.

This clonotype has only a few counts. The chain has TRBV27 and TRBJ2-1; 12 bases map to TRBD2. This CDR3 region has 15 residues. Per the germline V gene, CDR1 is MNHEY and CDR2 is SMNVEV (reference sequence). V gave up 5 bases and J gave up 7 bases; unmatched junction bases: 6. The CDR3 spells CASSPRLAGENEQFF. The CDR3 bases are TGTGCCAGCAGTCCCAGACTAGCGGGAGAGAATGAGCAGTTCTTC.

This clonotype has a handful of counts. The chain couples TRBV6-5 to TRBJ2-7; tentative D call: TRBD2 (5 bases). Germline CDR1 reads MNHEY; CDR2 reads SVGAGI. V gave up 5 bases and J gave up 2 bases, with 16 bases separating them. This CDR3 has 15 residues. The CDR3 spells CASSTERGSAYEQYF. The CDR3 region has the DNA TGTGCCAGCAGTACCGAAAGAGGGAGTGCCTACGAGCAGTACTTC.

The rearrangement links TRBV6-5 to TRBJ2-7; unclear D gene. The CDR3 runs 15 residues. Germline CDR1 is MNHEY and CDR2 is SVGAGI. With 2 bases removed from V and 4 bases from J, the gap between germline ends came to 15 bases. As DNA, the CDR3 is TGTGCCAGCAGTTACACCGGCCGGCCCCCTTACGAGCAGTACTTC. Amino acid sequence: CASSYTGRPPYEQYF.

The chain combines TRBV27 with TRBJ1-2; tentatively, D is TRBD1 (6 bases). The germline gives CDR1 MNHEY, CDR2 SMNVEV (reference sequence). The CDR3 has 13 amino acids. Trimming cost V 5 bases and J 7 bases, with 14 bases left between them. The CDR3 DNA reads TGTGCCAGCAGTACCACGGGGGCGCTTGGCTACACCTTC. It specifies CASSTTGALGYTF.

This chain links TRBV30 with TRBJ2-1; D is unresolved. Trimming removed 0 bases from V and 8 bases from J, with 11 bases in between. Germline V gene lookup returns CDR1 GTSNPN and CDR2 SVGIG (reference sequence). The CDR3 has 13 residues. The CDR3 reads CAWSVRLIDEQFF. CDR3 bases: TGTGCCTGGAGTGTACGCTTGATCGATGAGCAGTTCTTC.

The chain has TRBV12-3 or TRBV12-4 and TRBJ1-2; no definite D call. The length of the CDR3 is 11 residues. Trimming left V 3 bases short and J 7 bases short, with 6 bases between. The CDR3 nucleotides read TGTGCCAGCAGTTTCGTGGGTGGCTACACCTTC. Its protein is CASSFVGGYTF.